This T cell receptor beta chain was sequenced for a study of shared clonotypes between healthy human individuals. Study details: Plates per donor: three CD4 naive, three CD4 memory, two CD8 naive, one CD8 memory.

This clone was seen once. Its antigen is not identified. The CDR3 contains 16 residues. Trimming took 4 bases from V and 5 from J; bases not matched to a gene: 11. Germline V lookup: CDR1 SGHRS, CDR2 YFSETQ. The input for sorted-subset replicate PCRs was around 210 ng DNA, 25,000 to 35,000 T cell genomes. Clones were read by immunoSEQ multiplex PCR, and TCRdb kept only the in-frame ones, dropping some. The profile shows roughly 2.2 million clones, around 92% of them singletons. Study outcomes and limitations: Compared with memory subsets, naive subsets generally had larger estimated richness.

The chain has TRBV5-1 and TRBJ2-5; 10 positions match TRBD1. Input material: naive CD4+ T cells from PBMCs. Specified subset: CD45RA+ positively selected. The clonotype originates from a man aged 18 to 35 in good health. Some clones in this sample may be carry-over from other donors' samples. CDR3 coding DNA: TGCGCCAGCAGCCCGTCTGACAGGGGGCGTTTGGAGACCCAGTACTTC. As protein: CASSPSDRGRLETQYF.